The rows below give T cell receptor beta chains drawn from one sample of a study of blood T cell repertoires in COVID-19. The method was immunoSEQ multiplex PCR; TCRdb's version includes in-frame clones alone and lacks a portion of them. The table has about 150,000 clones, less than 95% seen once. Sequenced: peripheral blood. These receptors all come from a man aged 45-65 years with acute or convalescent COVID-19. The CDR3 runs from the conserved cysteine through the conserved F or W. Each record gives: CDR3 protein, CDR3 DNA, clone size, V gene, D gene, J gene. A D gene is named only where the DNA matches it firmly. Clone size, where shown, is once, few, many, or a class for clones that have expanded.

CASSFTSVPSTDTQYF,TGCGCCAGCAGTTTCACTAGCGTCCCTAGCACAGATACGCAGTATTTT,NA,TRBV5-1,TRBD2,TRBJ2-3
CASSLDTVARSEAFF,TGCGCCAGCAGCTTGGATACGGTGGCTAGATCTGAAGCTTTCTTT,NA,TRBV5-1,NA,TRBJ1-1
CASSSQGAGETQYF,TGTGCCAGCAGCTCACAGGGGGCAGGCGAGACCCAGTACTTC,NA,TRBV7-9,TRBD1,TRBJ2-5
CASSFGTANNEQFF,TGTGCCAGCAGTTTTGGGACAGCTAACAATGAGCAGTTCTTC,NA,TRBV6-2/TRBV6-3,TRBD1,TRBJ2-1
CATSRGGSDTQYF,TGTGCCACCAGTCGAGGCGGATCAGATACGCAGTATTTT,few,TRBV24-1,NA,TRBJ2-3
CASSTGQGIYEQYF,TGTGCCAGCAGCACAGGACAGGGAATTTACGAGCAGTACTTC,NA,TRBV9,TRBD1,TRBJ2-7
CASSLQVVATNTEAFF,TGCGCCAGCAGCTTACAGGTTGTTGCCACCAACACTGAAGCTTTCTTT,NA,TRBV5-1,NA,TRBJ1-1
CASSLRTGSNYGYTF,TGTGCCAGCAGTCTGAGGACAGGGAGTAACTATGGCTACACCTTC,NA,TRBV9,TRBD1,TRBJ1-2
CASGLGSKTDVDTEAFF,TGTGCTAGTGGTTTGGGAAGTAAGACAGATGTGGACACTGAAGCTTTCTTT,NA,TRBV12-5,NA,TRBJ1-1
CASSRTGRFVTRQPQHF,TGTGCCAGCAGCCGGACAGGGCGTTTCGTCACTCGTCAGCCCCAGCATTTT,NA,TRBV27,TRBD1,TRBJ1-5
CASSISTQETQYF,TGTGCCAGTAGTATTTCAACACAAGAGACCCAGTACTTC,NA,TRBV19,NA,TRBJ2-5
CASSPHTGGTEAFF,TGTGCCAGCAGCCCACATACAGGGGGCACTGAAGCTTTCTTT,NA,TRBV7-9,TRBD1,TRBJ1-1
CASSSQLAGGPGNEQFF,TGTGCCAGCAGCTCCCAGCTAGCGGGGGGGCCGGGAAATGAGCAGTTCTTC,NA,TRBV11-2,TRBD2,TRBJ2-1
CASSEGLAGYNEQFF,TGTGCCAGCAGTGAGGGTCTAGCGGGCTACAATGAGCAGTTCTTC,few,TRBV2,TRBD2,TRBJ2-1
CASSPSMGQGNSPLHF,TGCGCCAGCTCCCCGTCAATGGGACAGGGTAATTCACCCCTCCACTTT,NA,TRBV5-1,TRBD1,TRBJ1-6
CASSQVGTRPYEQYF,TGCGCCAGCAGCCAAGTAGGGACTAGACCGTACGAGCAGTACTTC,NA,TRBV4-1,TRBD2,TRBJ2-7
CAWSVNLAYGYTF,TGTGCCTGGAGTGTAAATTTGGCCTATGGCTACACCTTC,NA,TRBV30,NA,TRBJ1-2
CASSIPGQGGGHGYTF,TGTGCCAGTAGTATCCCGGGACAGGGAGGGGGCCATGGCTACACCTTC,once,TRBV19,TRBD1,TRBJ1-2
CASSIRSSGANVLTF,TGTGCCAGTAGTATTCGCAGCTCTGGGGCCAACGTCCTGACTTTC,NA,TRBV19,NA,TRBJ2-6
CASSVGQDLKNIQYF,TGTGCCAGCAGTGTGGGACAGGATCTTAAAAACATTCAGTACTTC,NA,TRBV25-1,TRBD1,TRBJ2-4
CATSRDGGNYGYTF,TGTGCCACCAGCAGAGATGGGGGCAACTATGGCTACACCTTC,NA,TRBV15,NA,TRBJ1-2
CASSPGRMNTEAFF,TGTGCCAGCAGCCCGGGAAGGATGAACACTGAAGCTTTCTTT,NA,TRBV27,NA,TRBJ1-1
CASSRTTGYMNTEAFF,TGTGCCAGCTCGCGCACGACAGGCTATATGAACACTGAAGCTTTCTTT,NA,TRBV18,NA,TRBJ1-1
CASSTPAGGTIYF,TGTGCCAGCTCGACACCGGCGGGGGGCACCATATATTTT,NA,TRBV27,NA,TRBJ1-3
CSASFRAAGLNSPLHF,TGCAGTGCTAGTTTCAGGGCTGCAGGGTTGAATTCACCCCTCCACTTT,once,TRBV20-1,NA,TRBJ1-6
CASRAEGTIYF,TGTGCCAGCAGAGCGGAGGGCACCATATATTTT,NA,TRBV7-9,NA,TRBJ1-3
CASSPGGAYEQYF,TGTGCCAGCAGTCCCGGGGGGGCGTACGAGCAGTACTTC,once,TRBV28,TRBD2,TRBJ2-7
CASSPGQGARGYTF,TGTGCCAGCAGTCCGGGACAGGGGGCGCGGGGCTACACCTTC,NA,TRBV6-5,TRBD1,TRBJ1-2
CASSEGTSGTREQYF,TGCGCCAGCAGTGAGGGGACTAGCGGGACGCGGGAGCAGTACTTC,NA,TRBV10-2,TRBD2,TRBJ2-7
CASSSRGKNIQYF,TGTGCCAGCAGCTCTCGGGGCAAAAACATTCAGTACTTC,NA,TRBV7-9,NA,TRBJ2-4
CASSDRGSNEKLFF,TGTGCCAGCAGTGACAGGGGAAGCAATGAAAAACTGTTTTTT,few,TRBV6-2/TRBV6-3,TRBD1,TRBJ1-4
CASSQGRDFPYEQYF,TGTGCCAGCAGCCAAGGGCGTGACTTTCCCTACGAGCAGTACTTC,once,TRBV4-2,NA,TRBJ2-7
CASSYSIVDGYTF,TGTGCCAGCAGTTACTCGATCGTAGATGGCTACACCTTC,NA,TRBV6-5,NA,TRBJ1-2
CASSRDTSGNTIYF,TGCGCCAGCAGCCGGGACACCTCTGGAAACACCATATATTTT,NA,TRBV5-1,NA,TRBJ1-3
CASTTQEGWTGELFF,TGTGCCAGTACTACACAGGAGGGTTGGACCGGGGAGCTGTTTTTT,NA,TRBV19,NA,TRBJ2-2
CASSQGFLVRQPVYF,TGCGCCAGCAGCCAAGGATTTTTAGTGCGACAGCCAGTTTACTTC,NA,TRBV4-1,NA,TRBJ2-7
CASSLDWSGNTIYF,TGTGCCAGCAGCTTAGACTGGTCTGGAAACACCATATATTTT,NA,TRBV7-9,NA,TRBJ1-3
CASTRATNEKLFF,TGTGCCAGTACCAGGGCAACTAATGAAAAACTGTTTTTT,NA,TRBV19,NA,TRBJ1-4
CASSPQGAQAFF,TGTGCCAGCAGCCCACAGGGGGCGCAAGCTTTCTTT,NA,TRBV4-2,TRBD1,TRBJ1-1
CASSFRGFRSYEQYF,TGTGCCAGCAGCTTTCGGGGGTTCCGCTCCTACGAGCAGTACTTC,NA,TRBV12-1,NA,TRBJ2-7